This T cell receptor beta chain was obtained from a study of OX40 agonist ivuxolimab in advanced cancers. TCRdb's copy holds only in-frame clones and misses some; the assay was immunoSEQ multiplex PCR. The sample consists of 70,000 to 95,000 clones, less than 90% of them appearing once. The CDR3 is made up of 14 amino acids. Germline V gene lookup returns CDR1 SGHTA and CDR2 FQGNSA. V lost 5 bases, J lost 3 bases, and 13 bases lay in between. Comments on this clone: The antigen is unknown.

General study findings and limits: Clonal expansion by week 6 occurred in CD4+ and CD8+ blood T cells (at 0.1 to 3.0 mg/kg). Among the lowest peripheral clonal expansion occurred in 0.1-3.0 mg/kg partial responders.

Here the sequenced sample was CD4+ or CD8+ T cells sorted from blood, taken in a trial of the OX40 agonist ivuxolimab. The receptor was isolated from an adult with an advanced solid tumor such as melanoma, head and neck, liver or kidney cancer. The chain couples TRBV7-2 to TRBJ2-5; D might be TRBD1 or TRBD2, each matching 5 bases. CDR3 protein: CASSPRDVKETQYF. CDR3 bases: TGTGCCAGCAGCCCCCGGGACGTAAAAGAGACCCAGTACTTC.